Listed below are T cell receptor beta chains from one sample, sequenced in a study of T-cell reconstitution after alpha-beta-depleted transplantation in children. TCRdb used MiXCR to reprocess the PCR reads, holding one entry per CDR3 protein. This table has hundreds of thousands of distinct CDR3 sequences, about an eighth appearing once. The sequencing here drew on PBMCs, taken before TCRalphabeta/CD19-depleted stem cell transplant. The receptor source for this set is a girl aged 2 to 9 with congenital amegakaryocytic thrombocytopenia, due to receive a stem cell transplant. Each CDR3 is given with its conserved first and last residue. Each record gives: V gene, D gene, clone size, J gene, CDR3 DNA, CDR3 protein. A D gene is named only where the DNA matches it firmly. Only some rows state a clone size, as once, few, many or a class for expanded clones.

TRBV4-2	-	once	TRBJ2-2	TGTGCCAGCAGCCAAGCAGGGATAGGCACCGGGGAGCTGTTTTTT	CASSQAGIGTGELFF
TRBV29-1	TRBD1	many	TRBJ2-1	TGCAGCGTTGGCACAGGGGATTACAATGAGCAGTTCTTC	CSVGTGDYNEQFF
TRBV20-1	-	many	TRBJ1-1	TGCAGTGCTAGAGACCTTTACAGCGGGGGGGTGAGCACTGAAGCTTTCTTT	CSARDLYSGGVSTEAFF
TRBV7-9	-	few	TRBJ2-3	TGTGCCAGCAGGAGGGCCCCCAATACGCAGTATTTT	CASRRAPNTQYF
TRBV5-1	-	many	TRBJ1-6	TGCGCCAGCAGTTTGGGCAGGGAGAATTCACCCCTCCACTTT	CASSLGRENSPLHF
TRBV12-3/TRBV12-4	-	few	TRBJ2-2	TGTGCCAGCAGTTTAACGGGGGCTAGCGGTAGGGGGGAGCTGTTTTTT	CASSLTGASGRGELFF
TRBV12-3/TRBV12-4	-	-	TRBJ2-1	TGTGCCAGCATCGTCGAGGGTGAGCAGTTCTTC	CASIVEGEQFF
TRBV5-1	-	-	TRBJ2-2	TGCGCCAGCAAGGGACCAACGAACACCGGGGAGCTGTTTTTT	CASKGPTNTGELFF
TRBV5-1	TRBD2	many	TRBJ2-4	TGCGCCAGCAGCTTATTAGCGGGAGATTTCAAAAACATTCAGTACTTC	CASSLLAGDFKNIQYF
TRBV5-1	TRBD1	-	TRBJ2-6	TGCGTCAGCAGCTTGGAGACAGGGGGCTCTGGGGCCAACGTCCTGACTTTC	CVSSLETGGSGANVLTF
TRBV7-6	-	-	TRBJ2-1	TGTGCCAGCAGCTCAGAAACGGGGTGGCGGGATATGTACAATGAGCAGTTCTTC	CASSSETGWRDMYNEQFF
TRBV6-5	TRBD2	-	TRBJ2-1	TGTGCCAGCAGTTACGTTGCTAGCGGGAGGGGGGAGCAGTTCTTC	CASSYVASGRGEQFF
TRBV28	TRBD1	-	TRBJ2-7	TGTGCCAGCAGCTATCAGGGGGTCTACGAGCAGTACTTC	CASSYQGVYEQYF
TRBV7-2	TRBD2	many	TRBJ2-2	TGTGCCAGCAGCGTTACTAGCGGGTTCACCGGGGAGCTGTTTTTT	CASSVTSGFTGELFF
TRBV29-1	-	-	TRBJ1-3	TGCAGCGTGGAAAGGGCCAGGCTAGCAGAAGACGAGGCTGGAAACACCATATATTTT	CSVERARLAEDEAGNTIYF
TRBV6-1	TRBD1	many	TRBJ1-2	TGTGCCAGCACCAGGACAGGTGATCACGATGGCTACACCTTC	CASTRTGDHDGYTF
TRBV12-3/TRBV12-4	-	many	TRBJ1-5	TGTGCCAGCAGCCGACCGGGTGAAGGTGGGTTTCGTATCAGCCCCCAGCATTTT	CASSRPGEGGFRISPQHF
TRBV12-3/TRBV12-4	-	few	TRBJ2-5	TGTGCCAGCAAAAAGGAACAGGTGGAGGGGACCCAGTACTTC	CASKKEQVEGTQYF
TRBV7-9	-	-	TRBJ2-5	TGTGCCAGCAGCTTCATCTTAGGGGTACAAGAGACCCAGTACTTC	CASSFILGVQETQYF
TRBV20-1	TRBD2	many	TRBJ2-1	TGCAGTGCTAGGGCTAGCGGGCACAATGAGCAGTTCTTC	CSARASGHNEQFF
TRBV20-1	-	few	TRBJ1-2	TGCAGTGCAAACCCCGATGGGTGGAGGGGATCCCGTCATGGCTACACCTTC	CSANPDGWRGSRHGYTF
TRBV7-3	TRBD2	-	TRBJ2-3	TGTGCCAGCAGCTTAATAGGCGGGAGGGCCATGAATACGCAGTATTTT	CASSLIGGRAMNTQYF
TRBV3-1	-	many	TRBJ1-2	TGTGCCAGCAGCCAGGCCAGTGGGGCGAGCTATGGCTACACCTTC	CASSQASGASYGYTF
TRBV20-1	TRBD2	many	TRBJ2-3	TGCAGTGCTAGCCTAGCGGGAGTCACAGATACGCAGTATTTT	CSASLAGVTDTQYF
TRBV12-3/TRBV12-4	TRBD2	many	TRBJ2-2	TGTGCCAGCAGTCCTACCGCGGGACTAGCGGGAGGGCCTCGCACCGGGGAGCTGTTTTTT	CASSPTAGLAGGPRTGELFF
TRBV7-6	-	many	TRBJ1-1	TGTGCCAGCAGTTTGGATCGGTTGGGGATGGTCAACACTGAAGCTTTCTTT	CASSLDRLGMVNTEAFF
TRBV19	TRBD2	-	TRBJ2-7	TGTGCCAGTAGCGGTTTAAATTGGGCTAGCGGGAGAAGAAGGGAGCAGTACTTC	CASSGLNWASGRRREQYF
TRBV30	TRBD1	few	TRBJ2-1	TGTGCCTGGAGAACGACAGGGGCCTACAATGAGCAGTTCTTC	CAWRTTGAYNEQFF
TRBV6-4	-	-	TRBJ2-2	TGTGCCAGCAGTGACGAGGAGCTGTTTTTT	CASSDEELFF
TRBV4-1	TRBD2	few	TRBJ2-1	TGCGCCAGCAGCCAATTTGGCGGGAGGGCCGGTAATGAGCAGTTCTTC	CASSQFGGRAGNEQFF
TRBV5-1	TRBD1	few	TRBJ2-3	TGCGCCAGCAGCCCAGATCCGGGGGACAGGCGCACAGATACGCAGTATTTT	CASSPDPGDRRTDTQYF
TRBV27	-	many	TRBJ2-7	TGTGCCAGCAGTTTCAGTTCTTCCTACGAGCAGTACTTC	CASSFSSSYEQYF
TRBV20-1	TRBD2	few	TRBJ2-3	TGCAGTGTAGCGGGAGATTCAGATACGCAGTATTTT	CSVAGDSDTQYF
TRBV20-1	TRBD2	-	TRBJ2-7	TGCAGTGCTAGCCCTAGCGGGAGGATCTACGAGCAGTACTTC	CSASPSGRIYEQYF
TRBV6-5	TRBD2	many	TRBJ2-3	TGTGCCAGCACCCAACTAGCGGGAACAGATACGCAGTATTTT	CASTQLAGTDTQYF
TRBV5-1	TRBD2	many	TRBJ2-3	TGCGCCAGCAGCTTGGCCCTGACTAGCGGAACAGATACGCAGTATTTT	CASSLALTSGTDTQYF
TRBV4-1	-	many	TRBJ2-3	TGCGCCAGCAGCCAACTTAGCAGCACAGATACGCAGTATTTT	CASSQLSSTDTQYF
TRBV27	-	many	TRBJ2-7	TGTGCCAGCAGTTCCCTTTATTCTGGCGGCGCCTCCTACGAGCAGTACTTC	CASSSLYSGGASYEQYF
TRBV20-1	TRBD1	-	TRBJ2-7	TGCAGTGCTACCTGGGGACAGGGCTCCTACGAGCAGTACTTC	CSATWGQGSYEQYF
TRBV7-9	-	many	TRBJ2-7	TGTGCCAGCAGCATAGGACAGTACGAGCAGTACTTC	CASSIGQYEQYF
TRBV15	TRBD2	many	TRBJ2-2	TGTGCCACCAGTAACCCAGGGACTAGCGTCACCGGGGAGCTGTTTTTT	CATSNPGTSVTGELFF
TRBV11-2	TRBD2	many	TRBJ2-1	TGTGCCAGCAGCACGGGACTATCCTCCTACAATGAGCAGTTCTTC	CASSTGLSSYNEQFF